This is a list of T cell receptor beta chains from one sample in a study of post-analysis software for immune sequencing data. One entry per CDR3 protein results from TCRdb running MiXCR on the PCR reads. The sample lists hundreds of thousands of distinct CDR3 sequences; roughly 40% were seen once. Material for sequencing was blood. The receptors stem from a girl between 10 and 17 years old with multiple sclerosis. Each CDR3 is given with its conserved first and last residue.

TRBV20-1 CSASQGAAETQYF
TRBV4-2 CASSQEQGTNTEAFF
TRBV25-1 CASSEYGVSSSYNEQFF
TRBV4-2 CASSQDTLRTGVNEQFF
TRBV5-1 CASSYRGIGYNEQFF
TRBV12-3/TRBV12-4 CASSLAGGRNEQFF
TRBV12-3/TRBV12-4 CASRPGQGNYGYTF
TRBV15 CATSRVVTGQETQYF
TRBV7-2 CASSLEVAYREQYF
TRBV2 CASSERQGSCEQYF
TRBV18 CASSRGQRSGANVLTF
TRBV4-1 CASSHGLAGTSTDTQYF
TRBV2 CASNGGTSYEQYF
TRBV20-1 CSATRLAGAPDTQYF
TRBV20-1 CSARDRTSGRETQYF
TRBV15 CATSVQGPLNGNQPQHF
TRBV12-3/TRBV12-4 CASSASGAPVGEKLFF
TRBV27 CASSSRGGLGTEAFF
TRBV12-3/TRBV12-4 CASRSRDRGPYEQYF
TRBV7-9 CASSLTRVDGYTF
TRBV6-5 CAAWGKPVNYGYTF
TRBV20-1 CSATPGTSGVVGEQFF
TRBV20-1 CSAPEGGVSTDTQYF
TRBV12-3/TRBV12-4 CASSLISGKNEQFF
TRBV7-9 CASSLEGQGVAEQYF
TRBV11-1 CASSGRTVKRTQYF
TRBV15 CATSRRQANEQFF
TRBV7-9 CASSNGIGPTEAFF
TRBV20-1 CSAGHRELGGTQYF
TRBV24-1 CATSDFRGQEQFF
TRBV6-1 CASSVPPGDSPYEQYF
TRBV28 CASSSGTGYPYGYTF
TRBV12-3/TRBV12-4 CASSFPSGGGRILHNEQFF
TRBV29-1 CSVEEGRDGEKLFF
TRBV29-1 CSLTSGTGGSEQFF
TRBV12-3/TRBV12-4 CASGRYGYTF
TRBV12-3/TRBV12-4 CASSQEVGVGGSNYGYTF